This T cell receptor beta chain was captured in a study of cytomegalovirus exposure and HLA in healthy donors. Across the study: Genetic ancestry analysis placed approximately 78% of the roughly 400 donors that were genotyped in the Caucasian-associated cluster.

Note on this clone: Its antigen is still unknown.

The PCR made use of 60 Vbeta and 13 Jbeta primers. Clones were read by immunoSEQ multiplex PCR, and TCRdb kept only the in-frame ones, dropping some. This table holds 130,000 or so clones, around 77% found once. Despite likely unrecorded immune exposures, the donors were nominally healthy at the time of sampling. General study findings and limits: In a later analysis, common viral pathogens appeared linked to several of the most significant clusters. Versus the roughly 700-donor mean, an Asian-associated ancestry cluster reportedly showed fewer N-insertions in a later analysis.

The CDR3 is 13 residues long. The V gene's germline CDR1 is SQVTM and CDR2 ANQGSEA. Trimming removed 7 bases at V and 0 bases at J, with 9 bases between. The clonotype originates from a woman aged 60 to 75 in good health and CMV-seronegative. The sample taken for sequencing was PBMCs. The rearrangement links TRBV29-1 to TRBJ2-2, with TRBD1 as a possible D gene (6 bases). The DNA for the CDR3 is TGCAGCGGGTACAGGGCGAACACCGGGGAGCTGTTTTTT. This codes for CSGYRANTGELFF.